One sample yielded the 28 T cell receptor beta chains listed below, sequenced in a study of T cells in localized non-small cell lung cancer. Produced via immunoSEQ multiplex PCR; TCRdb's table is partial and in-frame only. The sample carries about 40,000 clones, 70% to 90% recorded once. Sequences were derived from peripheral blood, sampled before any cancer treatment. These receptors were obtained from a man aged 40 to 70 with stage I lung adenocarcinoma.

The chain combines TRBV6-5 with TRBJ1-1, with D uncertain. Trimming left V 6 bases short and J 4 bases short, with 12 bases between. The CDR3 length is 13 residues. CDR1 is MNHEY, CDR2 SVGAGI, per germline. The CDR3 is CASSPRGATEAFF. CDR3 nucleotides: TGTGCCAGCAGCCCCCGGGGAGCCACTGAAGCTTTCTTT.

In regard to this clone: Within the sample, other DNA sequences also encode this same CDR3. The DNA for the CDR3 is TGTGCCAGCAGCCCCCCAGGCAGGCAGGCCTACGAGCAGTACTTC. Translation: CASSPPGRQAYEQYF. The V and J genes are TRBV11-2 and TRBJ2-7; D uncertain. The V end lost 5 bases, the J end lost 2 bases, and 16 bases lay between the germline ends. This CDR3 region has 15 residues. The germline gives CDR1 SGHAT, CDR2 FQNNGV.

The chain is built from TRBV6-1 and TRBJ2-1, with D perhaps matching TRBD2 (5 bases). CDR3 length: 14 amino acids. The V end was cut by 2 bases, the J end by 9 bases, with 14 bases between. Germline V gene data show CDR1 as MNHNS and CDR2 as SASEGT. CDR3 nucleotides: TGTGCCAGCAGTGAAAGCGGCAGCGTCAGTGAGCAGTTCTTC. Protein sequence: CASSESGSVSEQFF.

The chain carries TRBV4-1 and TRBJ2-3; D might be TRBD1 or TRBD2, each matching 5 bases. Trimming stripped 0 bases from V and 5 bases from J, with 15 bases between. This CDR3 is built from 16 residues. Germline lookup yields CDR1 MGHRA and CDR2 YSYEKL. CDR3 DNA: TGCGCCAGCAGCCAAGATCTCGGGGCGCGGGTAGATACGCAGTATTTT. Its protein product is CASSQDLGARVDTQYF.

The chain links TRBV14 to TRBJ1-4; possibly TRBD1 for D (6 bases). This CDR3 region has 16 residues. Trimming cost V 4 bases and J 1 base, with 13 bases left between them. Germline CDR1 SGHDN, CDR2 FVKESK. CDR3 bases: TGTGCCAGCAGCCCAGCAGGGGCGCGAACTAATGAAAAACTGTTTTTT. Encoded protein: CASSPAGARTNEKLFF.

This clone appeared once. The chain has TRBV27 and TRBJ2-7, with D possibly TRBD2 on 6 matching bases. The CDR3 is 15 amino acids. Trimming cost V 2 bases and J 2 bases, with 13 bases left between them. Germline loops: CDR1 MNHEY, CDR2 SMNVEV (reference sequence). In DNA form, the CDR3 reads TGTGCCAGCAGTTTAGGAGGGACGTTACCCTACGAGCAGTACTTC. It yields the protein CASSLGGTLPYEQYF.

The chain links TRBV29-1 to TRBJ2-2, with a possible D match to TRBD1 (6 bases). CDR3 length: 15 residues. The germline V and J ends were trimmed by 1 base and 5 bases, with 14 bases remaining between them. Germline lookup yields CDR1 SQVTM and CDR2 ANQGSEA. The CDR3 DNA follows: TGCAGCGTTGAAGGTGGCAGGGGAGTAACCGGGGAGCTGTTTTTT. Translated, it gives CSVEGGRGVTGELFF.

The V call is TRBV7-9, the J call TRBJ2-7, with a weak D call TRBD2 (6 bases). V dropped 4 bases and J dropped 4 bases, with 14 bases sitting between them. Germline CDR1 reads SEHNR; CDR2 reads FQNEAQ (reference sequence). The CDR3 loop spans 14 amino acids. The CDR3: CASSSLGGAYEQYF. CDR3 nucleotides: TGTGCCAGCAGCTCTCTGGGGGGAGCGTACGAGCAGTACTTC.

The count of this clone is one. V gene TRBV5-1 combines with J gene TRBJ2-2; 9 bases match TRBD2. This CDR3 is 15 amino acids long. V lost 2 bases, J lost 7 bases, and 6 bases stayed unmatched. Germline CDR1 is SGHRS and CDR2 is YFSETQ. The CDR3 loop reads CASSFSGSSGGELFF. DNA for the CDR3: TGCGCCAGCAGCTTTAGCGGGAGTTCCGGCGGGGAGCTGTTTTTT.

V is TRBV7-6 and J is TRBJ2-1; 13 bases align to TRBD2. V lost 6 bases, J lost 7 bases, and 15 bases stayed unmatched. The CDR3 is 18 amino acids. Germline V gene lookup returns CDR1 SGHVS and CDR2 FNYEAQ. DNA for the CDR3: TGTGCCAGCAGTTATGGACTAGCGGGAGTATATGAGGAGAATGAGCAGTTCTTC. Amino acids: CASSYGLAGVYEENEQFF. The variable domain in full, completed from reference TRBV7-6 and TRBJ2-1, reads GAGVSQSPRYKVTKRGQDVALRCDPISGHVSLYWYRQALGQGPEFLTYFNYEAQQDKSGLPNDRFSAERPEGSISTLTIQRTEQRDSAMYRCASSYGLAGVYEENEQFFGPGTRLTVL.

V gene TRBV11-3 combines with J gene TRBJ1-3; a weak D match, TRBD1 (6 bases). Germline-derived CDR1 and CDR2 are SGHNT and YENEEA. CDR3 length equals 17 residues. Trimming took 2 bases from V and 2 from J, leaving 16 bases between them. The CDR3 is CASSLSINRVTGNTIYF. The DNA of the CDR3 is TGTGCCAGCAGCTTATCCATTAACAGGGTGACTGGAAACACCATATATTTT.

This sequence joins TRBV19 and TRBJ1-2, with D possibly matching TRBD1 (6 bases). Germline assignment: CDR1 LNHDA and CDR2 SQIVND (reference sequence). The CDR3 contains 13 residues. The V end lost 5 bases, the J end lost 13 bases, and 20 bases lay between the germline ends. This CDR3 is CASSPGTHPGSTF. As DNA, the CDR3 is TGTGCCAGTAGTCCCGGGACACACCCCGGGAGCACCTTC.

The CDR3 sequence: CASSRNEQFF. The CDR3 nucleotides are TGTGCCAGCAGCCGCAATGAGCAGTTCTTC. V usage is TRBV28 and J usage is TRBJ2-1; D is ambiguous. The ends were cut back, 6 bases at V and 6 bases at J, with 3 bases in the middle. CDR3 length: 10 amino acids. CDR1 is MDHEN and CDR2 is SYDVKM in the germline V gene.

The V gene is TRBV6-5, the J gene TRBJ1-2; D is unclear. The V gene lost 4 bases and the J gene lost 8 bases, with 17 bases spanning the gap. The CDR3 has 14 amino acids. Per germline, CDR1 MNHEY and CDR2 SVGAGI. CDR3 region: CASSWDTGKSGYTF. For the CDR3, the DNA is TGTGCCAGCAGTTGGGATACCGGGAAGTCGGGCTACACCTTC.

The V and J genes are TRBV27 and TRBJ2-1; D uncertain. V was pared by 5 bases and J by 9 bases, with 14 bases between. Germline V lookup: CDR1 MNHEY, CDR2 SMNVEV (reference sequence). The CDR3 sequence is 13 residues long. DNA of the CDR3: TGTGCCAGCAGTCCCGAGATCCTCCGTGAGCAGTTCTTC. Translating it yields CASSPEILREQFF.

V is TRBV15 and J is TRBJ2-5; D is possibly TRBD1 (6 bases). The germline gives CDR1 LNHNV, CDR2 YYDKDF (reference sequence). This CDR3 has 13 residues. V dropped 0 bases and J dropped 5 bases, with 7 bases sitting between them. CDR3 sequence: CATSRERGETQYF. CDR3 coding DNA: TGTGCCACCAGCAGAGAGAGGGGGGAGACCCAGTACTTC.

The V call is TRBV27, the J call TRBJ2-7, with a tentative D call TRBD2 (5 bases). This CDR3 contains 16 residues. Per the germline V gene, CDR1 is MNHEY and CDR2 is SMNVEV (reference sequence). Deletions cut 7 bases from V and 12 bases from J, with 31 bases between. CDR3 in DNA: TGTGCCAGCATGAAGCGCTACGGGGATAGAGGGCTAGGAGGGTACTTC. Translating it yields CASMKRYGDRGLGGYF.

This clone was counted only a few times. V and J are TRBV19 and TRBJ2-5; 7 positions agree with TRBD1. The CDR3 spans 15 residues. Unmatched junction bases numbered 4, after V lost 0 bases and J lost 3 bases. The germline V gene encodes CDR1 LNHDA and CDR2 SQIVND (reference sequence). This CDR3 is CASSIDRQGEETQYF. The CDR3 bases are TGTGCCAGTAGTATAGATAGGCAGGGGGAAGAGACCCAGTACTTC.

The chain is built from TRBV27 and TRBJ2-7; D uncertain. This CDR3 is built from 12 residues. From germline, CDR1 is MNHEY and CDR2 SMNVEV (reference sequence). V was shortened by 3 bases and J by 0 bases, with 3 bases between the two germline ends. This chain's CDR3 is CASSFPSYEQYF. The CDR3 DNA reads as TGTGCCAGCAGTTTCCCCTCCTACGAGCAGTACTTC.

This rearrangement joins TRBV29-1 to TRBJ2-2; D gene uncertain. Germline V gene lookup returns CDR1 SQVTM and CDR2 ANQGSEA. This CDR3 comprises 12 residues. Trimming left V 4 bases short and J 0 bases short, with 3 bases between. The CDR3: CSVAANTGELFF. The CDR3 coding sequence is TGCAGCGTTGCAGCGAACACCGGGGAGCTGTTTTTT.

The count of this clone is one. V and J are TRBV19 and TRBJ1-5; a weak D match, TRBD1 (6 bases). The germline CDR1 and CDR2 sequences are LNHDA and SQIVND (reference sequence). This CDR3 spans 13 amino acids. Deletions cut 5 bases from V and 6 bases from J, with 11 bases between. CDR3 region: CASSVARGQPQHF. In nucleotides, the CDR3 is TGTGCCAGTAGTGTCGCCAGGGGTCAGCCCCAGCATTTT.

V and J are TRBV6-5 and TRBJ2-1, with D perhaps TRBD1 or TRBD2 (5 bases each). Germline loops: CDR1 MNHEY, CDR2 SVGAGI. The CDR3 consists of 15 residues. V was clipped by 0 bases and J by 2 bases, with 8 bases between them. The CDR3 spells CASSYSEGTYNEQFF. The CDR3 nucleotides read TGTGCCAGCAGTTACTCCGAGGGGACCTACAATGAGCAGTTCTTC.

This rearrangement joins TRBV5-1 to TRBJ1-2, with D maybe TRBD1 (6 bases). The CDR3 sequence is 16 residues long. Trimming took 3 bases from V and 4 from J, leaving 19 bases between them. Germline assignment: CDR1 SGHRS and CDR2 YFSETQ. The CDR3, as DNA: TGCGCCAGCAGCTCGTACGGCAAGGACAGTACCTATGGCTACACCTTC. Its protein product is CASSSYGKDSTYGYTF.

This chain joins TRBV5-1 and TRBJ2-1, with no clear D. Germline assignment: CDR1 SGHRS and CDR2 YFSETQ. Trimming left V 4 bases short and J 1 base short, with 9 bases between. The CDR3 sequence is 14 residues long. CDR3 sequence: CASSVEPSYNEQFF. Written as DNA, the CDR3 is TGCGCCAGCAGCGTGGAGCCATCCTACAATGAGCAGTTCTTC.

The chain joins TRBV7-9 to TRBJ2-1, with TRBD2 as a possible D gene (7 bases). The CDR3 spans 16 residues. V was shortened by 6 bases and J by 7 bases, with 22 bases between the two germline ends. The V gene's germline CDR1 is SEHNR and CDR2 FQNEAQ (reference sequence). The CDR3 nucleotides are TGTGCCAGCAGTCGCGAGGGGGGCGGGAGCATAAATGAGCAGTTCTTC. Translated: CASSREGGGSINEQFF.

The chain carries TRBV7-2 and TRBJ2-7; TRBD1 matches 8 bases. CDR3 length: 14 amino acids. V gave up 5 bases and J gave up 1 base; unmatched junction bases: 4. In germline, CDR1 is SGHTA, CDR2 FQGNSA. The CDR3 DNA reads TGTGCCAGCAGCACCGGGACAGGATCCTACGAGCAGTACTTC. This sequence encodes CASSTGTGSYEQYF.

The CDR3 DNA reads as TGTGCCTGGGATAGCGGGAGGGCCGGCGAGCAGTACTTC. It is translated as CAWDSGRAGEQYF. The gene calls are TRBV30 and TRBJ2-7, with 11 bases matching TRBD2. The V gene end was trimmed by 5 bases and the J gene end by 6 bases; junction bases not matched to a gene: 6. The CDR3 loop spans 13 amino acids. Germline V gives CDR1 GTSNPN, CDR2 SVGIG (reference sequence). Full variable domain (rest looked up from reference TRBV30 and TRBJ2-7): SQTIHQWPATLVQPVGSPLSLECTVEGTSNPNLYWYRQAAGRGLQLLFYSVGIGQISSEVPQNLSASRPQDRQFILSSKKLLLSDSGFYLCAWDSGRAGEQYFGPGTRLTVT.

The rearrangement joins TRBV5-1 to TRBJ1-2, with 7 bases that match TRBD1. Trimming took 3 bases from V and 4 from J; bases not matched to a gene: 3. Looked up from germline, CDR1 is SGHRS and CDR2 is YFSETQ. This CDR3 is 13 amino acids long. The CDR3 reads CASSWDSGYGYTF. The CDR3 DNA reads TGCGCCAGCAGCTGGGACAGCGGCTATGGCTACACCTTC.